What follows are 17 T cell receptor beta chains derived from one specimen sequenced in a study of cytomegalovirus exposure and HLA in healthy donors. 13 Jbeta primers and 60 Vbeta primers were used for the PCR. TCRdb's table, derived via immunoSEQ multiplex PCR, lists solely in-frame clones and lacks some. The table lists 150,000 to 250,000 clones, 70% to 80% of them singletons, with approximately 4% in the top ten. Material for sequencing was PBMCs. Source of these receptors: a young woman in good health and CMV-seropositive.

This clone turned up a few times. J is TRBJ2-1 and V is TRBV2, with TRBD2 as a possible D gene (5 bases). The CDR3 length is 11 residues. V shed 6 bases and J shed 10 bases, with 10 bases lying between them. Germline V lookup: CDR1 SNHLY, CDR2 FYNNEI. CDR3 region: CASRALGEQFF. The CDR3 nucleotides are TGTGCCAGCAGGGCACTAGGAGAGCAGTTCTTC. The full variable domain, rest sourced from reference TRBV2 and TRBJ2-1, is EPEVTQTPSHQVTQMGQEVILRCVPISNHLYFYWYRQILGQKVEFLVSFYNNEISEKSEIFDDQFSVERPDGSNFTLKIRSTKLEDSAMYFCASRALGEQFFGPGTRLTVL.

J is TRBJ1-5 and V is TRBV10-3, with D possibly being TRBD1 (6 bases). The germline V and J ends were trimmed by 2 bases and 7 bases, with 12 bases remaining between them. This CDR3 has 14 amino acids. Germline lookup yields CDR1 ENHRY and CDR2 SYGVKD. This CDR3 reads CAISEGGGRQPQHF. In DNA, the CDR3 is TGTGCCATCAGTGAGGGCGGGGGCAGGCAGCCCCAGCATTTT.

The CDR3 bases are TGTGCCAGCAGTCGGGGGTTCCCTGACACCGGGGAGCTGTTTTTT. This gives the protein CASSRGFPDTGELFF. The rearrangement links TRBV6-4 to TRBJ2-2; the D gene is possibly TRBD2 (6 bases). This CDR3 region has 15 residues. Between the trimmed V and J ends, which lost 5 bases and 3 bases, there was a span of 13 bases. Germline lookup yields CDR1 MRHNA and CDR2 SNTAGT.

This chain joins TRBV7-2 and TRBJ1-5; TRBD1 is a possible D gene (6 bases). Germline loops: CDR1 SGHTA, CDR2 FQGNSA. The V gene lost 2 bases and the J gene lost 6 bases, with 14 bases spanning the gap. The CDR3 runs 15 residues. The CDR3 nucleotides are TGTGCCAGCAGCTTATGGGCAGGGGAGGGTCAGCCCCAGCATTTT. This gives the protein CASSLWAGEGQPQHF.

This chain uses TRBV10-2 with TRBJ2-1; TRBD1 might be the D (5 bases). Germline CDR1 and CDR2: WSHSY and SAAADI. The germline V and J ends were trimmed by 3 bases and 8 bases, with 17 bases remaining between them. This CDR3 has 15 residues. The CDR3: CASSDGSGYADEQFF. The CDR3 DNA sequence: TGCGCCAGCAGTGATGGCTCAGGGTATGCGGATGAGCAGTTCTTC.

DNA of the CDR3: TGTGCCAGCAGCTTGGAGGGGCGATCTGGCTACACCTTC. It is translated as CASSLEGRSGYTF. The V and J genes are TRBV5-6 and TRBJ1-2; possibly TRBD1 for D (5 bases). V lost 0 bases to trimming and J lost 7 bases, with 10 bases between them. This CDR3 contains 13 residues. CDR1 SGHDT and CDR2 YYEEEE come from the germline V gene.

This rearrangement joins TRBV27 to TRBJ2-5; D is possibly TRBD2 (6 bases). The germline CDR1 and CDR2 sequences are MNHEY and SMNVEV (reference sequence). V was clipped by 4 bases and J by 5 bases, with 11 bases between them. The length of the CDR3 is 13 residues. CDR3 bases: TGTGCCAGCAGTTGGCGGGAAAGGGAGACCCAGTACTTC. It yields the protein CASSWRERETQYF.

V usage is TRBV7-8 and J usage is TRBJ1-5, with 7 bases lining up with TRBD1. J lost 0 bases, V lost 3 bases, and 17 bases had no gene match. The CDR3 contains 20 residues. CDR1 is SGHVS, CDR2 FQNEAQ, per germline. The CDR3 spells CASSFRAGGRDRNSNQPQHF. The CDR3 nucleotides are TGTGCCAGCAGCTTTAGAGCTGGGGGCCGGGACAGAAATAGCAATCAGCCCCAGCATTTT.

J is TRBJ1-1 and V is TRBV7-2; the D gene is possibly TRBD1 (5 bases). The CDR3 extends over 13 amino acids. Trimming left V 3 bases short and J 6 bases short, with 11 bases between. CDR1 SGHTA and CDR2 FQGNSA come from the germline V gene. CDR3 sequence reads: CASSFSRVAEAFF. The CDR3 region has the DNA TGTGCCAGCAGCTTCTCCAGGGTGGCTGAAGCTTTCTTT.

The rearrangement links TRBV10-1 to TRBJ1-5, with TRBD1 matching over 7 bases. The trim removed 0 bases at V and 5 bases at J, leaving 4 bases unmatched. The length of the CDR3 is 15 residues. Per the germline V gene, CDR1 is WNHNN and CDR2 is SYGVQD (reference sequence). The CDR3 sequence: CASSESAGGDQPQHF. CDR3 bases: TGCGCCAGCAGTGAGTCGGCAGGGGGAGATCAGCCCCAGCATTTT.

A single count supports this clone. The chain carries TRBV11-3 and TRBJ2-1; 12 bases align to TRBD2. Trimming removed 1 base from V and 3 bases from J; junction bases left unmatched: 7. CDR3 length: 18 residues. Germline V lookup: CDR1 SGHNT, CDR2 YENEEA. For the CDR3, the DNA is TGTGCCAGCAGCTTAGTGTGGGAGACTAGCGGGAGCTACAATGAGCAGTTCTTC. Its translation: CASSLVWETSGSYNEQFF. Full variable domain (missing parts from reference TRBV11-3 and TRBJ2-1): EAGVVQSPRYKIIEKKQPVAFWCNPISGHNTLYWYLQNLGQGPELLIRYENEEAVDDSQLPKDRFSAERLKGVDSTLKIQPAELGDSAVYLCASSLVWETSGSYNEQFFGPGTRLTVL.

This clone was seen once. The identical CDR3 is also encoded by other nucleotide sequences in the sample. This chain uses TRBV6-5 with TRBJ1-1, with D possibly matching TRBD1 (6 bases). Germline values: CDR1 MNHEY, CDR2 SVGAGI. CDR3 length: 15 amino acids. V lost 2 bases and J 0 bases, leaving 10 bases between the germline ends. The CDR3: CASSYPPGVNTEAFF. The CDR3 DNA reads as TGTGCCAGCAGTTACCCCCCAGGGGTGAACACTGAAGCTTTCTTT.

This clone has just a few counts. This chain joins TRBV27 and TRBJ2-7; 8 bases fit TRBD2. After removal of 3 bases from V and 4 bases from J, the junction contained 8 bases not matched to a gene. CDR3 length: 15 amino acids. CDR1 and CDR2 from the germline V gene are MNHEY and SMNVEV (reference sequence). This chain's CDR3 is CASSLWSSGSYEQYF. The CDR3 DNA reads as TGTGCCAGCAGTTTGTGGTCCAGCGGGAGTTACGAGCAGTACTTC.

The chain combines TRBV5-8 with TRBJ2-5; no definite D call. The J call is uncertain, as TRBJ2-7 better fits the DNA end. CDR1 and CDR2 from the germline V gene are SGHTS and YDEGEE. This CDR3 has 14 amino acids. The CDR3 region is CASSKHDISYEQYF. CDR3 nucleotide sequence: TGTGCCAGCAGCAAGCATGACATCTCCTACGAGCAGTACTTC.

The chain carries TRBV30 and TRBJ1-2; the D gene is possibly TRBD1 (6 bases). Trimming took off 0 bases at V and 1 base at J, with 12 bases between the two ends. CDR3 length: 15 residues. The germline V gene has CDR1 GTSNPN and CDR2 SVGIG (reference sequence). CDR3 region: CAWSVLAGVNYGYTF. CDR3 sequence (DNA): TGTGCCTGGAGTGTACTGGCAGGGGTTAACTATGGCTACACCTTC.

A few counts support this clone. The chain carries TRBV5-6 and TRBJ1-1; 9 bases match TRBD1. J gave up 1 base and V 5 bases, and 9 bases lay outside the gene matches. The CDR3 length is 16 residues. CDR1 and CDR2 from the germline V gene are SGHDT and YYEEEE. The CDR3 DNA is TGTGCCAGCAGTCCCGGGACAGGGATTGAGAACACTGAAGCTTTCTTT. It translates to CASSPGTGIENTEAFF.

The chain employs TRBV4-3 and TRBJ2-1; 7 nucleotides line up with TRBD1. V lost 4 bases to trimming and J lost 3 bases; unmatched junction nucleotides: 6. Germline V CDR1 and CDR2: LGHNA, YSLEER. The CDR3 has 15 amino acids. The CDR3 region is CASSLDRESYNEQFF. CDR3 DNA sequence: TGCGCCAGCAGCCTCGACAGGGAGAGCTACAATGAGCAGTTCTTC.